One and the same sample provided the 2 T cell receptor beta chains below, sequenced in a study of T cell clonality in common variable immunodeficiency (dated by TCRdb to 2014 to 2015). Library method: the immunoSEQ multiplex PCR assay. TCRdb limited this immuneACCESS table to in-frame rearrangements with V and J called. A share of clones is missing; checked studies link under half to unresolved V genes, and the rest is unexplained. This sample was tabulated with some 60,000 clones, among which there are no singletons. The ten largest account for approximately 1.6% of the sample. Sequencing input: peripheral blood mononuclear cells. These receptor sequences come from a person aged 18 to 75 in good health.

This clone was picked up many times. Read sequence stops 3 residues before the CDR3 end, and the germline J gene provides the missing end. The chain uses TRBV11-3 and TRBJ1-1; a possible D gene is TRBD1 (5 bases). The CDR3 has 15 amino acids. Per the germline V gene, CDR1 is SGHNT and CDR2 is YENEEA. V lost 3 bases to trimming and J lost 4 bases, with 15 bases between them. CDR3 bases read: TGTGCCAGCAGCTTCGGGGGAAAGGGCGGCACTGAA. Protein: CASSFGGKGGTE. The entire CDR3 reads CASSFGGKGGTEAFF.

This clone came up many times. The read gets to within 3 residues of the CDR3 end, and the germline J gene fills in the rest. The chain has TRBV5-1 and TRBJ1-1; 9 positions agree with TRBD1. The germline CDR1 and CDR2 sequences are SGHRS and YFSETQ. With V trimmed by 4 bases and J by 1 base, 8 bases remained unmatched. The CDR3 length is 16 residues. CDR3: CASSPGTGFGNTEAFF. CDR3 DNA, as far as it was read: TGCGCCAGCAGCCCCGGGACAGGGTTTGGGAACACTGAA.